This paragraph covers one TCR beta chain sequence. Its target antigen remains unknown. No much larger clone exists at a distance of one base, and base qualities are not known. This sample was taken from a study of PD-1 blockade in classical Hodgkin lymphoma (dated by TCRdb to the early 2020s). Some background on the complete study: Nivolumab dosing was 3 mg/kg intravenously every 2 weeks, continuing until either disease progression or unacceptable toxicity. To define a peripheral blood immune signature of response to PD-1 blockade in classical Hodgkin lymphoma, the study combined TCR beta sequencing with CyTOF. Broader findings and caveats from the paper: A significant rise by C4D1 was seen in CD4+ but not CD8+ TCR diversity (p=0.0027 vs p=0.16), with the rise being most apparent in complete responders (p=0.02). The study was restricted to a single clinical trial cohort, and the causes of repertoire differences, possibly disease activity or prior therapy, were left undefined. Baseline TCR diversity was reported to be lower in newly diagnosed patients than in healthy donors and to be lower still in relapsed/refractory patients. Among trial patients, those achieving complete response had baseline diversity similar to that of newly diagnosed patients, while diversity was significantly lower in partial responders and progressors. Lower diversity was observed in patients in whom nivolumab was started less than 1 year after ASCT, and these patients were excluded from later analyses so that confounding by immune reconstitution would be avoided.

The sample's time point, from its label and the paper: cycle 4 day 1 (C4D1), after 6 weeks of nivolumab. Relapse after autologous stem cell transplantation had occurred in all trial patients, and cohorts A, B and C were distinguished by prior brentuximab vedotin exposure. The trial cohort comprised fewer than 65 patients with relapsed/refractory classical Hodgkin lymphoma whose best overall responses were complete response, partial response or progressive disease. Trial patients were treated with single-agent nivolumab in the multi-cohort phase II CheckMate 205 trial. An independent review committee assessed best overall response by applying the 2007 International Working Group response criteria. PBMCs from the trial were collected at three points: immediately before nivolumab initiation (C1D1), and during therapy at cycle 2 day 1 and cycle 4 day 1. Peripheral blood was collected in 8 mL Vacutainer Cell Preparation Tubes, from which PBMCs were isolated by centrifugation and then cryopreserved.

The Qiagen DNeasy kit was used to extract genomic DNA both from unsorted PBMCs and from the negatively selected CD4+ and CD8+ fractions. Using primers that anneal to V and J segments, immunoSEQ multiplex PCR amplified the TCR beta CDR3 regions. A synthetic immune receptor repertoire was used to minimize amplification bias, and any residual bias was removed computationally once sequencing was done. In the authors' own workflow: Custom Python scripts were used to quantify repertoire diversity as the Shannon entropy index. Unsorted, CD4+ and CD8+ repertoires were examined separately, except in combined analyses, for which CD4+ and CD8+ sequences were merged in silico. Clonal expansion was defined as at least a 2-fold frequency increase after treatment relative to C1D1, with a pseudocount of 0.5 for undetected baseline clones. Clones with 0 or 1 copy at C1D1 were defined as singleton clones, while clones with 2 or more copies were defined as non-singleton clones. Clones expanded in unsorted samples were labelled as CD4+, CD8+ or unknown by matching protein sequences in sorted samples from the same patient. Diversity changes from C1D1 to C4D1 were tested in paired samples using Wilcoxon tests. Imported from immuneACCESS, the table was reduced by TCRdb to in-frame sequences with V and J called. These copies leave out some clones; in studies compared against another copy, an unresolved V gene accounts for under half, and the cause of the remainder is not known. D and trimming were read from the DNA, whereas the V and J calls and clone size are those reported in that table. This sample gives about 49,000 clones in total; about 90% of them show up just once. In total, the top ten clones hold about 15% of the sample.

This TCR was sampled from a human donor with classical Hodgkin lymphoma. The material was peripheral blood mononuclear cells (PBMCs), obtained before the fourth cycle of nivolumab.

The nucleotides read TGCGCCAGCAGCTTACAAAGCAATCAGCCCCAGCATTTT. Its amino acids are CASSLQSNQPQHF. Recombination linked TRBV5-1 to TRBJ1-5; no D gene is confidently identified. Counted from cysteine to phenylalanine, this CDR3 has 13 amino acids. CDR3 DNA only is kept here, 39 bases in frame from base 1. The trim is 2 bases for V and 1 base for J, with a gap of 4 bases between the germline ends. CDR1 SGHRS and CDR2 YFSETQ are derived from the germline V gene.